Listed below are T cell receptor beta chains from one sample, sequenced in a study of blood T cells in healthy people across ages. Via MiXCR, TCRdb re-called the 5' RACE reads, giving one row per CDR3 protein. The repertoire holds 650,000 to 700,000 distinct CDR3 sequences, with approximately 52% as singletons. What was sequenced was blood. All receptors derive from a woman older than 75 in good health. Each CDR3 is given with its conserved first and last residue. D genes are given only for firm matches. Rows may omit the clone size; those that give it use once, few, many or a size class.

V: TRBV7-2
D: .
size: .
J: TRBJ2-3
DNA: TGCGCCCGCAGCTTAAACGGTGATACGCAGTATTTT
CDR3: CARSLNGDTQYF

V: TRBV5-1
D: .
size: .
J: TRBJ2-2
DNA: TGCGCCAGCAGCTTTGGTGGACTAACTTTCGGGGAGCTGTTTTTT
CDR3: CASSFGGLTFGELFF

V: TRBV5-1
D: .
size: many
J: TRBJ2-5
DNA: TGCGCCAGCAGCTTGGTCGCTAACAGGGAGACCCAGTACTTC
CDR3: CASSLVANRETQYF

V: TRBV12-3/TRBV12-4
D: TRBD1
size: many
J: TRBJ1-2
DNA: TGCGCCAGCAGCCCCGGGACAGGGTATGGCTACACCTTC
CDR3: CASSPGTGYGYTF

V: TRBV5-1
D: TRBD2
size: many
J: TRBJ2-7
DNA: TGCGCCAGCAGCTGCAATACTAGCGGGGGGGTCTCCTACGAGCAGTACTTC
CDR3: CASSCNTSGGVSYEQYF

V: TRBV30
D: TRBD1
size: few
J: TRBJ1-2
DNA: TGTGCCTGGAGTACAGGGGCCAACTATGGCTACACCTTC
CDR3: CAWSTGANYGYTF

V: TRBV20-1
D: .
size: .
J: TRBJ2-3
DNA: TGCAGTGTCCAACAGGGCCCGTCAGATACGCAGTATTTT
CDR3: CSVQQGPSDTQYF

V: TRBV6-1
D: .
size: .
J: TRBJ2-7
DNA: TGTGCCACCGACGTCTCCTACGAGCAGTACTTC
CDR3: CATDVSYEQYF

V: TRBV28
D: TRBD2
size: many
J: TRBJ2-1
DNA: TGTGCCAGCAGTAAAGCGGGAGGCGCACACAATGAGCAGTTCTTC
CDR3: CASSKAGGAHNEQFF

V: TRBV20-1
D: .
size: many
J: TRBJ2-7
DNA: TGCAGTGCCCAAACAAGACAGAATCTTTACGAGCAGTACTTC
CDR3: CSAQTRQNLYEQYF

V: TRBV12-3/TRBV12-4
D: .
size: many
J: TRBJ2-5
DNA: TGTGCCAGCAGCAAAGACAGTGGAGGGACCCAGTACTTC
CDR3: CASSKDSGGTQYF

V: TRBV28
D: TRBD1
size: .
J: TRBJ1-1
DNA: TGTGCCAGCGACAGGGTTTCTACTGAAGCTTTCTTT
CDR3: CASDRVSTEAFF

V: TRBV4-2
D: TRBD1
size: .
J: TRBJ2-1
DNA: TGTGCCAGCGGAAAAGACAGAGGGGACAGTCACAATGAGCAGTTCTTC
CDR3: CASGKDRGDSHNEQFF

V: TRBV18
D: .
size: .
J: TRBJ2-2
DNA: TGTACCAGCTCACTGACCCGGCAAGACGGGGAGCTGTTTTTT
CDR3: CTSSLTRQDGELFF

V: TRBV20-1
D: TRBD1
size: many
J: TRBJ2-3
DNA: TGCAGTGCTCCCTTCGGGACAGGGGGGGATACGCAGTATTTT
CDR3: CSAPFGTGGDTQYF

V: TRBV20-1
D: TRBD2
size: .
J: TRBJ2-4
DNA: TGCAGTGCTAGAGACCCGGGGGGGTCCAAAAACATTCAGTACTTC
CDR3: CSARDPGGSKNIQYF

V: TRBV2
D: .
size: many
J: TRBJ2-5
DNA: TGTGCCAGCGATAGGGGGGGCCGTGAGACCCAGTACTTC
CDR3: CASDRGGRETQYF

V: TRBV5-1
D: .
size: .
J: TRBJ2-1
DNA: TGCGCCAGCAGCCCAGGGCTTGGGGGATCCTACAATGAGCAGTTCTTC
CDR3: CASSPGLGGSYNEQFF

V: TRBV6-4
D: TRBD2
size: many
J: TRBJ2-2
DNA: TGTGCCAGCAGCCCTAGCGGGCTGACTGGTACCGGGGAGCTGTTTTTT
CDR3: CASSPSGLTGTGELFF

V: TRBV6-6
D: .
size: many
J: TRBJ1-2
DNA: TGTGCCAGCAGCCTCGCCTCGACAGTGAACTATGGCTACACCTTC
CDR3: CASSLASTVNYGYTF

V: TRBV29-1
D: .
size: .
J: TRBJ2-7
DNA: TGCAGCGTTGAGACCGGACAGACCTACGAGCAGTACTTC
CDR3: CSVETGQTYEQYF

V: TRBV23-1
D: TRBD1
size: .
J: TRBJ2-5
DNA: TGCGCCAGCAGTCAAAGGACAGGGGAGACCCAGTACTTC
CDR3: CASSQRTGETQYF

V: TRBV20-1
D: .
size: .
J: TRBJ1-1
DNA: TGCAGTGCCTCAAGTGAGAGTAACACTGAAGCTTTCTTT
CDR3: CSASSESNTEAFF

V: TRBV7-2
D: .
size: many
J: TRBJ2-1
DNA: TGTGCCAGCACCTCCGCGATGGCGTCCTACAATGAGCAGTTCTTC
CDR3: CASTSAMASYNEQFF

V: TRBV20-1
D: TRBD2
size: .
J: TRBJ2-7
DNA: TGCGGTAGCGGGAGGGCCTTCGACAGCGAGCAGTACTTC
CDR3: CGSGRAFDSEQYF

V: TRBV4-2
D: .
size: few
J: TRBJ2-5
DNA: TGTGCCAGCAGCCAAGAGGGAACACAGCAAGAGACCCAGTACTTC
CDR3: CASSQEGTQQETQYF

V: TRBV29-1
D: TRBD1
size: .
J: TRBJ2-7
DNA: TGCAGCGTTTGGACAGGAGCCAACTACGAGCAGTACTTC
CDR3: CSVWTGANYEQYF

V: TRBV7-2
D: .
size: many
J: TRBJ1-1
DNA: TGTGCCAGCAGCTTAGCTTTCAGGAACACTGAAGCTTTCTTT
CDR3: CASSLAFRNTEAFF

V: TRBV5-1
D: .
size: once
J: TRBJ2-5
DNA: TGCGCCAGCAGCTGGATTGGGCAAGAGACCCGGTACTTC
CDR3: CASSWIGQETRYF

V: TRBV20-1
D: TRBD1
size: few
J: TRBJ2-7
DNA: TGCAGTGCTATAGGGACAGGCTCCTACGAGCAGTACTTC
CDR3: CSAIGTGSYEQYF

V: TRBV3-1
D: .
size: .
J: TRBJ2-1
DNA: TGTGCCAGCAGCCCGAGACTCCCCGGAGGATACAATGAGCAGTTCTTC
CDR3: CASSPRLPGGYNEQFF

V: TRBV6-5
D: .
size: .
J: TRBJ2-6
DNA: TGTGCCAGCATTTACTCGAAAGGGTTGGGGGCCAACGTCCTGACTTTC
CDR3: CASIYSKGLGANVLTF

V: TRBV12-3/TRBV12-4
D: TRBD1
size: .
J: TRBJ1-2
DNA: TGTGCCAGCAGTCTCGCAGGGGGAGGGAATGACTACACCTTC
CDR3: CASSLAGGGNDYTF

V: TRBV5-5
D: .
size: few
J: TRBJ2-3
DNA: TGTGCCAGCAGCTGGGGTAGGGCTAGCGGCACAGATACGCAGTATTTT
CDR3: CASSWGRASGTDTQYF

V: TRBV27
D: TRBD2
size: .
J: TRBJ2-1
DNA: TGTGCCAGCAGTGGGTTCGGGGGGGGAAGGAATGAGCAGTTCTTC
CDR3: CASSGFGGGRNEQFF

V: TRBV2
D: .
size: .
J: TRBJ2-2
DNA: TGTGCCAGCAGCCTTAGTCCCGGGACGTGGGAGGAGCTGTTTTTT
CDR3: CASSLSPGTWEELFF

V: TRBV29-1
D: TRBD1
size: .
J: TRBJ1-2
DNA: TGCAGCGTTGAAAAGGGAGGGACAGGGGCCGGAGGCTACACCTTC
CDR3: CSVEKGGTGAGGYTF

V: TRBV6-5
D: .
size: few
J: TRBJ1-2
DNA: TGTGCCAGCAGAGACGGGACAAGAGCTAACTATGGCTACACCTTC
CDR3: CASRDGTRANYGYTF

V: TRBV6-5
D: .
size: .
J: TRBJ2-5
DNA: TGTGCCAGGTCGGGATCTCAACAAGAGACCCAGTACTTC
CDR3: CARSGSQQETQYF

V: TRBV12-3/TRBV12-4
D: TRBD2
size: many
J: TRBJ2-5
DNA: TGTGCCAGCAGTTTGGCAGGGACTACCCAAGAGACCCAGTACTTC
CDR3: CASSLAGTTQETQYF

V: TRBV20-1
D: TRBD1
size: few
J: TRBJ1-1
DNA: TGCAGTGCTAGAGGGGACAGGGCGCGTACTGAAGCTTTCTTT
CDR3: CSARGDRARTEAFF

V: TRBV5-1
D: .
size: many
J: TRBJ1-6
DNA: TGCGCCAGCAGCCTAAACCCAGGGGCCAATTCACCCCTCCACTTT
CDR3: CASSLNPGANSPLHF

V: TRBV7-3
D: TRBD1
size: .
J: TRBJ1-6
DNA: TGTGCCAGCAGCTTGGACAGGGTTGAGAATTCACCCCTCCACTTT
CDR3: CASSLDRVENSPLHF

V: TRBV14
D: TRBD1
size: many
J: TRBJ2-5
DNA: TGTGCCAGCAGCGCACACGACAGGGGACTAGAGACCCAGTACTTC
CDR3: CASSAHDRGLETQYF

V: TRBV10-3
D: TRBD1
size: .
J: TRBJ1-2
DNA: TGTGCCATCAGTGAGTCCGGGACAGCTAACTATGGCTACACCTTC
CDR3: CAISESGTANYGYTF

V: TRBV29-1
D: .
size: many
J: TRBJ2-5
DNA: TGCAGCGTGCCATTAGGAGAGACCCAGTACTTC
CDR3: CSVPLGETQYF

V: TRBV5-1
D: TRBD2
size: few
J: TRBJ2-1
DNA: TGCGCCAGCAGCCAGTCCCTAGCGGCGTACAATGAGCAGTTCTTC
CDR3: CASSQSLAAYNEQFF

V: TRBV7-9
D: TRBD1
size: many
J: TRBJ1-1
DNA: TGTGCCAGCAGCTTGGGGGACAGCCCCAGGGCTTTCTTT
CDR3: CASSLGDSPRAFF

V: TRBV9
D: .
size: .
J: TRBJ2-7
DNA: TGTGCCAGCAGCGTTGATTCAGCAGGGCCCTACGAGCAGTACTTC
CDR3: CASSVDSAGPYEQYF

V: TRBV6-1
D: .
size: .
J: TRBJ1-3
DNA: TGTGCCAGCCTCGTCCACTCTGGAAACACCATATATTTT
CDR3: CASLVHSGNTIYF

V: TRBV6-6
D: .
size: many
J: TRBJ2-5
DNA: TGTGCCAGTGCCAGGAATCAAGAGACCCAGTACTTC
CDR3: CASARNQETQYF

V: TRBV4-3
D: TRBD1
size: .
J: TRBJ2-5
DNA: TGCGCCAGCAGCCAAGAACCAGGGGACAGGCGCACCCAGTACTTC
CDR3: CASSQEPGDRRTQYF

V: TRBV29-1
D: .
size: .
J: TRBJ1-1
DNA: TGCAGCGTTGGGGAAAGAACTGAAGCTTTCTTT
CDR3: CSVGERTEAFF

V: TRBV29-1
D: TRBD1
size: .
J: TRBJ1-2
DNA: TGCAGCGCCGGGACAGGGGGCGACTATGGCTACACCTTC
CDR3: CSAGTGGDYGYTF

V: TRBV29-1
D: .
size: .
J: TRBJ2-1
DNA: TGCAGCGTTGCTTACCGGAGTAGCTCCTACAATGAGCAGTTCTTC
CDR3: CSVAYRSSSYNEQFF

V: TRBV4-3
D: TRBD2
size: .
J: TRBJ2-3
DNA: TGCGCCAGCAGCCAAGAGCTAATTGGACTAGCGGGAGATACGCAGTATTTT
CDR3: CASSQELIGLAGDTQYF

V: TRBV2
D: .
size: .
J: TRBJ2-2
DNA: TGTGCCAGCGGCCCAAGGAACACCGGGGAGCTGTTTTTT
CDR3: CASGPRNTGELFF

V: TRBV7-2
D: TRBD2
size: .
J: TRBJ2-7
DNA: TGTGCCAGCAGGAAAGCGGGAGGCAACGAGCAGTACTTC
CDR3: CASRKAGGNEQYF

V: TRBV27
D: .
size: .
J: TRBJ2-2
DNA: TGTGCCAGCAGTTTAGGCAGGGTGACCGGGGAGCTGTTTTTT
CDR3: CASSLGRVTGELFF